This entry lists 21 T cell receptor beta chains sequenced from one sample in a study of OX40 agonist ivuxolimab in advanced cancers. Here immunoSEQ multiplex PCR was the method, and the copy in TCRdb shows in-frame clones only, minus some. This sample has roughly 38,000 clones, with roughly four fifths found just once. The sample here was CD4+ or CD8+ T cells sorted from blood, taken in a trial of the OX40 agonist ivuxolimab. These receptors were obtained from an adult with an advanced solid tumor such as melanoma, head and neck, liver or kidney cancer.

This chain connects TRBV11-2 to TRBJ2-7; 8 nucleotides agree with TRBD1. CDR3 length: 15 amino acids. V gave up 6 bases and J gave up 4 bases; unmatched junction bases: 11. Germline V lookup: CDR1 SGHAT, CDR2 FQNNGV. Here the CDR3 reads CASSSLQGGGYEQYF. CDR3 bases: TGTGCCAGCAGTTCCCTACAGGGGGGCGGTTACGAGCAGTACTTC.

The V and J genes are TRBV5-4 and TRBJ1-2, with TRBD1 as a possible D gene (6 bases). This CDR3 region has 15 residues. The ends were cut back, 4 bases at V and 8 bases at J, with 21 bases in the middle. The V gene's germline CDR1 is SGHNT and CDR2 YYREEE (reference sequence). CDR3 region: CASSQLGQQPPGYTF. DNA for the CDR3: TGTGCCAGCAGCCAACTCGGACAGCAGCCCCCGGGCTACACCTTC.

The chain is built from TRBV9 and TRBJ1-2; a possible D gene is TRBD1 (5 bases). Germline values: CDR1 SGDLS, CDR2 YYNGEE. V was trimmed by 2 bases and J by 4 bases, leaving 18 bases between them. The CDR3 contains 16 residues. In DNA, the CDR3 is TGTGCCAGCAGCGTGGGGACCGTCCAGGAGGGCTATGGCTACACCTTC. Translation: CASSVGTVQEGYGYTF.

The chain carries TRBV19 and TRBJ2-3; 11 positions agree with TRBD2. V lost 0 bases to trimming and J lost 8 bases; unmatched junction nucleotides: 19. The CDR3 consists of 20 residues. Germline V gene lookup returns CDR1 LNHDA and CDR2 SQIVND (reference sequence). The CDR3 sequence: CASSIDAPPMTSGMLPTQYF. CDR3 bases: TGTGCCAGTAGTATAGATGCCCCACCGATGACTAGCGGGATGCTCCCTACGCAGTATTTT.

The chain has TRBV28 and TRBJ1-1; D is uncertain. This CDR3 region has 12 residues. The germline gives CDR1 MDHEN, CDR2 SYDVKM. The V end was cut by 7 bases, the J end by 1 base, with 7 bases between. CDR3 region: CASKSANTEAFF. Written as DNA, the CDR3 is TGTGCCAGCAAGTCAGCGAACACTGAAGCTTTCTTT.

The rearrangement links TRBV9 to TRBJ2-5; D may be TRBD2 (6 bases). V was clipped by 1 base and J by 5 bases, with 15 bases between them. Germline V lookup: CDR1 SGDLS, CDR2 YYNGEE. This CDR3 has 15 amino acids. DNA for the CDR3: TGTGCCAGCAGCGTAAGTCAGCGGGTGGGCGAGACCCAGTACTTC. Its protein is CASSVSQRVGETQYF.

This clone was detected a few times. This chain connects TRBV19 to TRBJ2-7, with D unresolved. CDR3 length equals 12 residues. The germline gives CDR1 LNHDA, CDR2 SQIVND (reference sequence). Trimming shortened V by 5 bases and J by 1 base, and 6 bases separated the two germline ends. The DNA for the CDR3 is TGTGCCAGTAGTTCCAAATCCTACGAGCAGTACTTC. As protein: CASSSKSYEQYF.

The rearrangement links TRBV10-3 to TRBJ1-1; 8 bases match TRBD1. Germline-derived CDR1 and CDR2 are ENHRY and SYGVKD. The CDR3 length is 15 residues. The V and J ends lost 4 bases and 1 base, in that order; junction bases with no gene match: 5. The CDR3 reads CAISVAGGKNTEAFF. The CDR3 DNA follows: TGTGCCATCAGTGTGGCAGGGGGCAAGAACACTGAAGCTTTCTTT.

Here the CDR3 reads CSVRQGGGTGELFF. CDR3 bases: TGCAGCGTCAGACAGGGTGGAGGCACCGGGGAGCTGTTTTTT. The J gene is TRBJ2-2, the V gene TRBV29-1; 7 bases fit TRBD1. Germline V CDR1 and CDR2: SQVTM, ANQGSEA. Trimming took 6 bases from V and 4 from J; bases not matched to a gene: 8. This CDR3 is 14 amino acids long.

This clone appeared a single time. The chain carries TRBV10-3 and TRBJ1-1; no reliable D call. Per germline, CDR1 ENHRY and CDR2 SYGVKD. There are 16 residues in the CDR3. V was shortened by 0 bases and J by 0 bases, with 11 bases between the two germline ends. The CDR3 DNA is TGTGCCATCAGTGAGTCGGGAGGCCGGATGAACACTGAAGCTTTCTTT. Its translation: CAISESGGRMNTEAFF.

The V call is TRBV28, the J call TRBJ2-6, with D unresolved. Trimming took off 1 base at V and 4 bases at J, with 5 bases between the two ends. Germline lookup yields CDR1 MDHEN and CDR2 SYDVKM. The CDR3 consists of 14 residues. The CDR3 is CASSLSLGANVLTF. As DNA, the CDR3 is TGTGCCAGCAGTTTATCCCTCGGGGCCAACGTCCTGACTTTC.

The V and J genes are TRBV19 and TRBJ2-7; D might be TRBD2 (6 bases). The CDR3 is 13 amino acids. Germline CDR1 reads LNHDA; CDR2 reads SQIVND (reference sequence). The germline V and J ends were trimmed by 1 base and 3 bases, with 7 bases remaining between them. The DNA for the CDR3 is TGTGCCAGTAGTATAGTTAGCGGCTACGAGCAGTACTTC. Amino acid sequence: CASSIVSGYEQYF.

The gene calls are TRBV6-6 and TRBJ2-7; 10 positions agree with TRBD1. The V and J ends lost 5 bases and 4 bases, in that order; junction bases with no gene match: 5. CDR3 size: 14 residues. From germline, CDR1 is MNHNY and CDR2 SVGAGI (reference sequence). The CDR3 coding sequence is TGTGCCAGCAGTAGCCGGGACAGGGGATACGAGCAGTACTTC. Its protein is CASSSRDRGYEQYF.

The CDR3 loop is CASSIGTSLSTDTQYF. In DNA, the CDR3 is TGTGCCAGTAGTATAGGCACCTCCTTGAGCACAGATACGCAGTATTTT. The gene calls are TRBV19 and TRBJ2-3; D uncertain. The CDR3 totals 16 residues. Germline lookup yields CDR1 LNHDA and CDR2 SQIVND (reference sequence). V lost 1 base, J lost 0 bases, and 11 bases lay in between.

V gene TRBV5-1 combines with J gene TRBJ2-1; TRBD2 aligns across 13 bases. The CDR3 contains 15 residues. The germline CDR1 and CDR2 sequences are SGHRS and YFSETQ. The ends lost 4 bases at V and 8 bases at J; junction bases unmatched: 6. In DNA, the CDR3 is TGCGCCAGCAGCGCCGGGACTAGCGGGGTCCATGAGCAGTTCTTC. It codes for CASSAGTSGVHEQFF. The full variable domain, its missing parts supplied by reference TRBV5-1 and TRBJ2-1, is KAGVTQTPRYLIKTRGQQVTLSCSPISGHRSVSWYQQTPGQGLQFLFEYFSETQRNKGNFPGRFSGRQFSNSRSEMNVSTLELGDSALYLCASSAGTSGVHEQFFGPGTRLTVL.

The chain is built from TRBV7-8 and TRBJ2-3; D gene ambiguous. This CDR3 spans 15 amino acids. Trimming cost V 4 bases and J 2 bases, with 13 bases left between them. Germline V gives CDR1 SGHVS, CDR2 FQNEAQ. As DNA, the CDR3 is TGTGCCAGCAGCTCTGACACACAATTCACAGATACGCAGTATTTT. This translates into CASSSDTQFTDTQYF.

V gene TRBV7-9 combines with J gene TRBJ2-7, with 7 bases matching TRBD1. Per germline, CDR1 SEHNR and CDR2 FQNEAQ (reference sequence). CDR3 length: 13 residues. Unmatched junction bases numbered 5, after V lost 6 bases and J lost 3 bases. CDR3 bases: TGTGCCAGCAGTATGCGGACAGGCTACGAGCAGTACTTC. As protein: CASSMRTGYEQYF.

The chain employs TRBV5-1 and TRBJ1-1; 8 bases agree with TRBD1. The CDR3 loop spans 14 amino acids. J lost 0 bases, V lost 4 bases, and 2 bases had no gene match. The germline V gene has CDR1 SGHRS and CDR2 YFSETQ. CDR3 sequence: CASSEDRVNTEAFF. CDR3 nucleotides: TGCGCCAGCAGCGAGGACAGGGTGAACACTGAAGCTTTCTTT.

V is TRBV5-6 and J is TRBJ2-5; TRBD2 is a possible D gene (5 bases). The CDR3 is made up of 16 amino acids. Trimming removed 6 bases at V and 7 bases at J, with 25 bases between. The germline V gene has CDR1 SGHDT and CDR2 YYEEEE. The CDR3 nucleotides read TGTGCCAGCACCACTCTGACTATACCGATAAAGGGGACCCAGTACTTC. This translates into CASTTLTIPIKGTQYF. The full variable domain, its missing parts supplied by reference TRBV5-6 and TRBJ2-5, is DAGVTQSPTHLIKTRGQQVTLRCSPKSGHDTVSWYQQALGQGPQFIFQYYEEEERQRGNFPDRFSGHQFPNYSSELNVNALLLGDSALYLCASTTLTIPIKGTQYFGPGTRLLVL.

The V and J genes are TRBV5-4 and TRBJ2-2, with 7 bases fitting TRBD2. The CDR3 sequence is 18 residues long. The ends lost 0 bases at V and 0 bases at J; junction bases unmatched: 8. Germline V gives CDR1 SGHNT, CDR2 YYREEE (reference sequence). CDR3 coding DNA: TGTGCCAGCAGCTTGGGCTCTATGGCGGGAGCGAACACCGGGGAGCTGTTTTTT. Translating it yields CASSLGSMAGANTGELFF. Full variable domain (rest looked up from reference TRBV5-4 and TRBJ2-2): ETGVTQSPTHLIKTRGQQVTLRCSSQSGHNTVSWYQQALGQGPQFIFQYYREEENGRGNFPPRFSGLQFPNYSSELNVNALELDDSALYLCASSLGSMAGANTGELFFGEGSRLTVL.

The gene calls are TRBV29-1 and TRBJ2-5, with D perhaps matching TRBD2 (6 bases). The germline CDR1 and CDR2 sequences are SQVTM and ANQGSEA. The CDR3 covers 13 residues. Trimming cost V 6 bases and J 2 bases, with 13 bases left between them. The CDR3 here is CSVMGEAQETQYF. The CDR3 bases are TGCAGCGTCATGGGGGAGGCTCAAGAGACCCAGTACTTC.